The clone carrying this T cell receptor beta chain is large. Its antigen is still unknown. Each molecule of TCR cDNA was tagged with one unique molecular identifier. TCRdb re-analysed the 5' RACE reads in MiXCR, keeping a single row per CDR3 protein. This table has approximately 50,000 distinct CDR3 sequences, roughly 7.4% appearing once. This record comes from a study of spatial heterogeneity in lung cancer. About the research overall: Alpha-chain detections were consistently fewer than beta-chain detections among the sequences. Study-level points and caveats: At tumor resection, ubiquitous expanded TCRs were detected in blood more often than later.

The time point is: blood at routine non-recurrence follow-up after resection. Whole RNA came from tumor, nontumor lung or frozen PBMC and was sequenced without being sorted. This clonotype was obtained from a female donor with early-stage non-small cell lung cancer. The sample consisted of PBMCs, taken at follow-up.

The CDR3 DNA sequence: TGTGCCGGAAGTCTTGCACAGGGGAGTTCACCCCTCCACTTT. It specifies CAGSLAQGSSPLHF. The J gene is TRBJ1-6, the V gene TRBV28, with 7 bases matching TRBD1. Losses at the gene ends were 11 bases for V and 9 bases for J; bases not matched to a gene: 13. The length of the CDR3 is 14 residues. CDR1 is MDHEN, CDR2 SYDVKM, per germline.